What follows are 17 T cell receptor beta chains derived from one specimen sequenced in a study of human T cells and chemical hapten exposure. TCRdb recomputed calls from the RACE reads with MiXCR, one row per CDR3 protein. The sample lists about 380,000 distinct CDR3 sequences, 4% to 6% occurring once. Noted time point: pre-sensitization, week 0. Treatment given: therapeutic diphenylcyclopropenone sensitization with weekly scalp DPC. The sample consisted of whole blood, taken in connection with sensitization to the hapten diphenylcyclopropenone (DPC). These TCRs come from a woman in her 50s with alopecia areata. Some clones in this sample may be carry-over from other donors' samples.

Notes on this clonotype: A much larger clone lies a single base off, so this may be a read error. CDR3 DNA: TGTGCCAGCAAGGGATTCCTAAAAGAAAAACTGTTTTTT. It translates to CASKGFLKEKLFF. The genes are TRBV6-5 and TRBJ1-4, with D unresolved. The V gene lost 7 bases and the J gene lost 8 bases, with 14 bases spanning the gap. CDR1 and CDR2 (germline): MNHEY, SVGAGI. There are 13 residues in the CDR3.

The chain combines TRBV27 with TRBJ1-2; the D gene is possibly TRBD1 (5 bases). Germline CDR1 and CDR2: MNHEY and SMNVEV (reference sequence). The CDR3 is made up of 14 amino acids. The V end lost 5 bases, the J end lost 4 bases, and 14 bases lay between the germline ends. The CDR3 DNA reads as TGTGCCAGCAGTAGGTCAGGGACCAGCTATGGCTACACCTTC. Translation gives CASSRSGTSYGYTF.

In this sample, this clonotype turned up many times. V and J are TRBV12-3 or TRBV12-4 and TRBJ2-1; D is perhaps TRBD1 (6 bases). Trimming stripped 3 bases from V and 8 bases from J, with 14 bases between. This CDR3 is 14 amino acids long. CDR3 sequence reads: CASSLGHPRDEQFF. CDR3 DNA sequence: TGTGCCAGCAGTTTGGGACACCCTAGGGATGAGCAGTTCTTC.

This clonotype was counted at least ten times. This chain connects TRBV9 to TRBJ2-7, with 8 bases identical to TRBD1. The CDR3 runs to 13 residues. Trimming cost V 3 bases and J 3 bases; bases outside gene matches: 2. CDR1 and CDR2 from the germline V gene are SGDLS and YYNGEE. CDR3 bases: TGTGCCAGCAGCGAAGGACAGGGCTACGAGCAGTACTTC. Protein: CASSEGQGYEQYF. The full variable domain, with the rest looked up from reference TRBV9 and TRBJ2-7, is DSGVTQTPKHLITATGQRVTLRCSPRSGDLSVYWYQQSLDQGLQFLIQYYNGEERAKGNILERFSAQQFPDLHSELNLSSLELGDSALYFCASSEGQGYEQYFGPGTRLTVT.

Ten or more counts support this clonotype. The chain links TRBV7-9 to TRBJ2-7, with no clear D. V was cut by 4 bases and J by 3 bases, with 13 bases left in between. CDR3 length: 14 amino acids. Germline CDR1 is SEHNR and CDR2 is FQNEAQ (reference sequence). This CDR3 reads CASSSPDGDYEQYF. The CDR3 region has the DNA TGTGCCAGCAGCTCCCCAGACGGTGACTACGAGCAGTACTTC.

The chain links TRBV20-1 to TRBJ1-2, with D possibly TRBD1 on 5 matching bases. The germline V and J ends were trimmed by 0 bases and 7 bases, with 9 bases remaining between them. Germline CDR1 reads DFQATT; CDR2 reads SNEGSKA (reference sequence). The CDR3 runs 12 residues. The CDR3 DNA sequence: TGCAGTGCTAGAGATCAGGGTGGTGGCTACACCTTC. Amino acids: CSARDQGGGYTF.

This clonotype was counted at least ten times. The V gene is TRBV12-3 or TRBV12-4, the J gene TRBJ2-7; tentatively, D is TRBD1 or TRBD2 (5 bases each). The V end lost 7 bases, the J end lost 4 bases, and 14 bases lay between the germline ends. The CDR3 runs to 13 residues. The CDR3 loop is CASKEFEGYEQYF. Written as DNA, the CDR3 is TGTGCCAGCAAGGAGTTTGAGGGGTACGAGCAGTACTTC.

The rearrangement joins TRBV5-5 to TRBJ2-1, with D unresolved. Germline CDR1 is SGHKS and CDR2 is YYEKEE (reference sequence). Trimming cost V 4 bases and J 7 bases, with 12 bases left between them. The CDR3 runs 13 residues. The CDR3 DNA reads as TGTGCCAGCAGCCCTGGACGTCTGAATGAGCAGTTCTTC. Translating gives CASSPGRLNEQFF. The variable domain in full, completed from reference TRBV5-5 and TRBJ2-1, reads DAGVTQSPTHLIKTRGQQVTLRCSPISGHKSVSWYQQVLGQGPQFIFQYYEKEERGRGNFPDRFSARQFPNYSSELNVNALLLGDSALYLCASSPGRLNEQFFGPGTRLTVL.

This clonotype was observed a few times. V usage is TRBV5-6 and J usage is TRBJ2-7, with 8 bases lining up with TRBD1. This CDR3 is 14 amino acids long. The germline gives CDR1 SGHDT, CDR2 YYEEEE. V gave up 4 bases and J gave up 4 bases; unmatched junction bases: 7. The CDR3 spells CASSPGQALYEQYF. CDR3 DNA sequence: TGTGCCAGCAGCCCGGGACAGGCCTTATACGAGCAGTACTTC.

To note about this clonotype: This may stem from a read error, because a much larger clone lies one nucleotide away. J is TRBJ2-3 and V is TRBV10-3; perhaps TRBD2 as D (5 bases). V was pared by 6 bases and J by 0 bases, with 7 bases between. The CDR3 contains 13 residues. From germline, CDR1 is ENHRY and CDR2 SYGVKD. The CDR3 is CAIRQRSTDTQYF. The CDR3 coding sequence is TGTGCCATCAGGCAGCGGAGCACAGATACGCAGTATTTT.

The sample holds many counts of this clonotype. CDR3 sequence: CAISVASGDYEQYF. CDR3 nucleotides: TGTGCCATCAGTGTCGCTAGCGGGGATTACGAGCAGTACTTC. The chain uses TRBV10-3 and TRBJ2-7; 9 bases align to TRBD2. The V segment lost 4 bases and the J segment 4 bases; nucleotides outside the gene matches: 5. The germline CDR1 and CDR2 sequences are ENHRY and SYGVKD. This CDR3 contains 14 residues.

This clonotype was recorded many times. The genes are TRBV10-3 and TRBJ2-3, with D maybe TRBD2 (7 bases). This CDR3 has 14 residues. Germline-derived CDR1 and CDR2 are ENHRY and SYGVKD. The V end was cut by 6 bases, the J end by 6 bases, with 16 bases between. CDR3: CAISLPGGVDTQYF. The CDR3 coding sequence is TGTGCCATCAGCTTACCGGGGGGCGTGGATACGCAGTATTTT.

This clonotype was seen only a few times. V usage is TRBV7-9 and J usage is TRBJ1-5; 8 bases fit TRBD1. With V trimmed by 4 bases and J by 7 bases, 6 bases remained unmatched. Per germline, CDR1 SEHNR and CDR2 FQNEAQ (reference sequence). The CDR3 spans 14 residues. CDR3 amino acids: CASSSDREEQPQHF. DNA for the CDR3: TGTGCCAGCAGCTCGGACAGGGAGGAACAGCCCCAGCATTTT.

This clonotype was observed a few times. The CDR3 nucleotides are TGTGCCAGGACAGGGGCGCTATCCACCCAAGAGACCCAGTACTTC. Translating gives CARTGALSTQETQYF. The chain joins TRBV2 to TRBJ2-5, with 8 positions matching TRBD1. V dropped 9 bases and J dropped 1; count of bases not matched to a gene: 10. Germline assignment: CDR1 SNHLY and CDR2 FYNNEI. The CDR3 contains 15 residues. Looking up the rest from reference TRBV2 and TRBJ2-5 gives the full variable domain: EPEVTQTPSHQVTQMGQEVILRCVPISNHLYFYWYRQILGQKVEFLVSFYNNEISEKSEIFDDQFSVERPDGSNFTLKIRSTKLEDSAMYFCARTGALSTQETQYFGPGTRLLVL.

The table lists this clonotype with many counts. CDR3: CASSPGTLNEQFF. DNA of the CDR3: TGTGCCAGCAGCCCTGGGACTTTAAATGAGCAGTTCTTC. The V and J genes are TRBV7-8 and TRBJ2-1, with a tentative D call TRBD2 (6 bases). Germline CDR1 and CDR2: SGHVS and FQNEAQ. The ends were cut back, 5 bases at V and 7 bases at J, with 12 bases in the middle. The CDR3 consists of 13 residues.

This clonotype showed up many times. Here the CDR3 reads CASSLGAGASTDTQYF. In DNA form, the CDR3 reads TGTGCCAGCAGCTTGGGGGCGGGGGCAAGCACAGATACGCAGTATTTT. J is TRBJ2-3 and V is TRBV5-6, with D tentatively TRBD2 (7 bases). The CDR3 runs to 16 residues. Trimming cost V 0 bases and J 0 bases, with 11 bases left between them. CDR1 SGHDT and CDR2 YYEEEE come from the germline V gene.

In this sample, this clonotype turned up many times. This chain links TRBV28 with TRBJ2-3; 9 bases agree with TRBD2. Germline loops: CDR1 MDHEN, CDR2 SYDVKM. V lost 3 bases to trimming and J lost 4 bases; unmatched junction nucleotides: 5. The CDR3 is 15 amino acids. CDR3 protein: CASSFSGSWADTQYF. The CDR3 bases are TGTGCCAGCAGTTTTAGCGGGAGTTGGGCAGATACGCAGTATTTT.